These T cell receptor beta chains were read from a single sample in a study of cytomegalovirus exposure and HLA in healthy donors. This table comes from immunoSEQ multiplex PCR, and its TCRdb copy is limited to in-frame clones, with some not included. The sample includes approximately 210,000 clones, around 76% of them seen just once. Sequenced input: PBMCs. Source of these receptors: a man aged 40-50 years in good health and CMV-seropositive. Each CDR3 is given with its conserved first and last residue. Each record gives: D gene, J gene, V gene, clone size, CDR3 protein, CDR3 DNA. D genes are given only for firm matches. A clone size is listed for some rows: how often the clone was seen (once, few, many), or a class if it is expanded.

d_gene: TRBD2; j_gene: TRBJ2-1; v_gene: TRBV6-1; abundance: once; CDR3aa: CASSELSGGLRYNEQFF; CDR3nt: TGTGCCAGCAGTGAACTGTCGGGAGGCCTCCGTTACAATGAGCAGTTCTTC
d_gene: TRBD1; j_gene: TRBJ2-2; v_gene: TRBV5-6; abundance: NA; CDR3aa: CASRPDRGRMTGELFF; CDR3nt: TGTGCCAGCAGACCCGACAGGGGGCGAATGACCGGGGAGCTGTTTTTT
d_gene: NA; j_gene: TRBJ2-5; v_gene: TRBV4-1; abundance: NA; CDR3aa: CASSLHVWAGETQYF; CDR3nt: TGCGCCAGCAGCCTCCATGTGTGGGCGGGTGAGACCCAGTACTTC
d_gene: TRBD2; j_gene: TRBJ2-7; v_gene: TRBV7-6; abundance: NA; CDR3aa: CASSPGGSPYEQYF; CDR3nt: TGTGCCAGCAGCCCGGGGGGGTCACCCTACGAGCAGTACTTC
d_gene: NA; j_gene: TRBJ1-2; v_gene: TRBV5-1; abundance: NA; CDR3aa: CASSPKPVYGYTF; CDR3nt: TGCGCCAGCAGCCCTAAGCCCGTCTATGGCTACACCTTC
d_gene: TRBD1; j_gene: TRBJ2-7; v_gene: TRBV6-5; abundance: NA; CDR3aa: CASRYFGQGNEQYF; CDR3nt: TGTGCCAGCAGGTACTTCGGACAGGGTAACGAGCAGTACTTC
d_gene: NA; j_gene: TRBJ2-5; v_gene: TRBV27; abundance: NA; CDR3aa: CASSFGGGGETQYF; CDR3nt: TGTGCCAGCAGTTTTGGAGGGGGCGGAGAGACCCAGTACTTC
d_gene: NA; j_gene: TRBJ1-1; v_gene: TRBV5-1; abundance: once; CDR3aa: CASSPEAWTEAFF; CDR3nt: TGCGCCAGCAGCCCGGAGGCCTGGACTGAAGCTTTCTTT
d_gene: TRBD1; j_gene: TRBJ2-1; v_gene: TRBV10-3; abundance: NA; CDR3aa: CAISSGGGYSEQFF; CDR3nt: TGTGCCATCAGTTCAGGGGGCGGATACAGTGAGCAGTTCTTC
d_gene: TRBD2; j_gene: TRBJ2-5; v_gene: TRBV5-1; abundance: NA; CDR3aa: CASRILAGEETQYF; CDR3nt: TGCGCCAGCAGGATATTAGCGGGAGAAGAGACCCAGTACTTC
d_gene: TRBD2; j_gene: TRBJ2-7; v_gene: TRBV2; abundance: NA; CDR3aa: CASKTSGRAPYEQYF; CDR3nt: TGTGCCAGCAAGACTAGCGGGAGGGCCCCCTACGAGCAGTACTTC
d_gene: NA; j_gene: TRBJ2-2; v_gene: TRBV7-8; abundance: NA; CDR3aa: CASSLAGSTGELFF; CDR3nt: TGTGCCAGCAGCTTGGCAGGAAGCACCGGGGAGCTGTTTTTT
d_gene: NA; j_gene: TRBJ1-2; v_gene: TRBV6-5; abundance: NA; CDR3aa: CASSYDRRRLVGGYTF; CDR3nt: TGTGCCAGCAGTTACGATCGGCGGAGGCTTGTTGGCGGCTACACCTTC
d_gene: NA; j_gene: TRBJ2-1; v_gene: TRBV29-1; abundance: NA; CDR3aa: CSVYLGGLHTYNEQFF; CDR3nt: TGCAGCGTGTACCTGGGGGGGCTTCACACCTACAATGAGCAGTTCTTC
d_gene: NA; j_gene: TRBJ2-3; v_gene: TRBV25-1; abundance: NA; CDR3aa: CASSDLVRETQYF; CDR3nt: TGTGCCAGCAGTGATTTAGTGAGGGAAACGCAGTATTTT
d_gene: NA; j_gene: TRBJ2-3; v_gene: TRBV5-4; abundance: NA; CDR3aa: CASSLDPKGADTQYF; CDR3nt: TGTGCCAGCAGCTTGGACCCAAAGGGGGCAGATACGCAGTATTTT
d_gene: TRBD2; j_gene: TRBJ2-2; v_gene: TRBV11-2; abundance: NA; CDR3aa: CASSLLSGRAGELFF; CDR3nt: TGTGCCAGCAGCCTACTTAGCGGGAGGGCCGGGGAGCTGTTTTTT
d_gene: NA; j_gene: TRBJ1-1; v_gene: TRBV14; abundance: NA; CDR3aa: CASSQHRQAMNTEAFF; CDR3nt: TGTGCCAGCAGCCAACATCGACAGGCTATGAACACTGAAGCTTTCTTT
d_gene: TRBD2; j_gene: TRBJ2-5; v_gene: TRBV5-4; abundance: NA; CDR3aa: CASTHPGLAPGEYF; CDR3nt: TGTGCCAGCACCCATCCGGGACTAGCACCCGGGGAGTACTTC
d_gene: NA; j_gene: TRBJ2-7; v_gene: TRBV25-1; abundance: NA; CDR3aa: CASSETRQATYEQYF; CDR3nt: TGTGCCAGCAGTGAGACCCGACAGGCCACCTACGAGCAGTACTTC
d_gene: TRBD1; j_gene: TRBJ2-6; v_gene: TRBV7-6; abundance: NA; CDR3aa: CASSLARLEGATGANVLTF; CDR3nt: TGTGCCAGCAGCTTAGCGCGGTTAGAGGGGGCGACTGGGGCCAACGTCCTGACTTTC
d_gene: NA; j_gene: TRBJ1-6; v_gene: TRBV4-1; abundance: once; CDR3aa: CASSQEVRSSPLHF; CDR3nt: TGCGCCAGCAGCCAAGAGGTTAGGAGTTCACCCCTCCACTTT
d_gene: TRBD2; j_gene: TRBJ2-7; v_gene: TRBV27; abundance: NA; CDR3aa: CASSWTSMSYEQYF; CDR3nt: TGTGCCAGCAGTTGGACTAGCATGTCCTACGAGCAGTACTTC
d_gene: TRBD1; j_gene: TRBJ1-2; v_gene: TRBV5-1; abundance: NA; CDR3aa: CASNEGAYYGYTF; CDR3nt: TGCGCCAGCAATGAGGGGGCCTACTATGGCTACACCTTC
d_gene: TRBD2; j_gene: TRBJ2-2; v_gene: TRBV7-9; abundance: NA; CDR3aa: CASSSLGLAGLTGELFF; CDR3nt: TGTGCCAGCAGCTCTTTAGGACTAGCGGGACTCACCGGGGAGCTGTTTTTT
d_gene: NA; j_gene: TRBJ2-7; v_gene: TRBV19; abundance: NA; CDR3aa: CASSRASSYEQYF; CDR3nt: TGTGCCAGTAGTAGGGCCAGCTCCTACGAGCAGTACTTC
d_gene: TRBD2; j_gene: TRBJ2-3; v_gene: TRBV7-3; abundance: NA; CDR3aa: CASSSGTSGSWDTQYF; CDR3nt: TGTGCCAGCAGCTCCGGGACTAGCGGGAGCTGGGATACGCAGTATTTT
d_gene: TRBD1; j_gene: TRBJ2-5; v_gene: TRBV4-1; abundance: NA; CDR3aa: CASRRTGEGSETQYF; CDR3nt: TGCGCCAGCAGACGGACAGGGGAGGGGTCAGAGACCCAGTACTTC
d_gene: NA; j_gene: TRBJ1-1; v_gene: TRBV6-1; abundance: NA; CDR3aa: CASSTHQGTSEAFF; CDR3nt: TGTGCCAGCAGTACTCATCAGGGGACCTCAGAAGCTTTCTTT
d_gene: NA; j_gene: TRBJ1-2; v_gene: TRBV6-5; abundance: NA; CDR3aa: CASSRNRAYGYTF; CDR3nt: TGTGCCAGCAGTCGGAACAGGGCCTATGGCTACACCTTC
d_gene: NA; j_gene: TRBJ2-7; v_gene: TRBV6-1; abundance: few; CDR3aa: CASGRDTYEQYF; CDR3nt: TGTGCCAGCGGACGGGACACCTACGAGCAGTACTTC
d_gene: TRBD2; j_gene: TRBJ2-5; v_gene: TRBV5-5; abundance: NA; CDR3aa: CASSTLAGGIVETQYF; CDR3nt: TGTGCCAGCAGCACCCTAGCGGGAGGGATTGTCGAGACCCAGTACTTC
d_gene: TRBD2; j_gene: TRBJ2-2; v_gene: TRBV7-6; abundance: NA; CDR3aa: CASSPLQRLAGTEWNTGELFF; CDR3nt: TGTGCCAGCAGCCCGCTCCAAAGACTAGCGGGAACTGAATGGAACACCGGGGAGCTGTTTTTT
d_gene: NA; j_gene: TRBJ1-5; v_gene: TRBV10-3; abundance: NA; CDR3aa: CAISESILPRRGRQPQHF; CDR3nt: TGTGCCATCAGTGAGTCTATACTCCCCAGGAGGGGCCGCCAGCCCCAGCATTTT
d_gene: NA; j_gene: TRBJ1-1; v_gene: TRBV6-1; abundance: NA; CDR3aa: CASSEPDSATEAFF; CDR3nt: TGTGCCAGCAGTGAACCCGACTCCGCCACTGAAGCTTTCTTT
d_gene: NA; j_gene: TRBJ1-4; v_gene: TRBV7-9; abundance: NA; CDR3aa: CASSLESSPLEKLFF; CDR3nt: TGTGCCAGCAGCTTAGAGTCGAGTCCTTTGGAAAAACTGTTTTTT
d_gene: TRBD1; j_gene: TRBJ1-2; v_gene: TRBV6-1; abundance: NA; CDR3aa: CASSKPGQTNYGYTF; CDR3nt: TGTGCCAGCAGTAAACCGGGACAGACTAACTATGGCTACACCTTC